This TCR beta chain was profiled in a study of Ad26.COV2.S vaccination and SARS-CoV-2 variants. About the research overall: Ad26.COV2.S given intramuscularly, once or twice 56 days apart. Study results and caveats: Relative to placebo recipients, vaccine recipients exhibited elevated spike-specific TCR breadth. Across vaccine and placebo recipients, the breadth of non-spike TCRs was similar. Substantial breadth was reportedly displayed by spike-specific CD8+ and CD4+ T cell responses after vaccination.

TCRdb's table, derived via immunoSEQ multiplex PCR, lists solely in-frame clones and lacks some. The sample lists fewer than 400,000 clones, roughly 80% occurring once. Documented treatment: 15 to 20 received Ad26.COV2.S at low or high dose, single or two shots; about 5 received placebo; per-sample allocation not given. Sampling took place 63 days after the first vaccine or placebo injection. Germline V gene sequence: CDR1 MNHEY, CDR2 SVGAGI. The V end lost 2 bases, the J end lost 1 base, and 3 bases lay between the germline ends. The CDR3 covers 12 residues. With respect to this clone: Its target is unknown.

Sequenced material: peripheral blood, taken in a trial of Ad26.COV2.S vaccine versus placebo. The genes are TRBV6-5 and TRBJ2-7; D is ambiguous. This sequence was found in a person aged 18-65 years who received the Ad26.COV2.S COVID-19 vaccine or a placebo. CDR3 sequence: CASSYRSYEQYF. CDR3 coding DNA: TGTGCCAGCAGTTACAGGTCCTACGAGCAGTACTTC.